These 25 T cell receptor beta chains were sequenced from one sample in a study of blood T cell repertoires in COVID-19. Profiled with immunoSEQ multiplex PCR; TCRdb holds only in-frame clones, not every one. The sample includes tens of thousands of clones, approximately 84% of them seen just once. The sequenced sample consisted of peripheral blood. The receptors derive from a human donor in a cohort sampled during active COVID-19.

This clone came up once. V and J are TRBV13 and TRBJ1-4; 10 bases map to TRBD1. V was pared by 5 bases and J by 7 bases, with 7 bases of the junction left unmatched. The germline gives CDR1 PRHDT, CDR2 FYEKMQ (reference sequence). The CDR3 is 15 residues long. CDR3 DNA sequence: TGTGCCAGCAGCCCAGGGACAGGGGAGCGTGAAAAACTGTTTTTT. Protein sequence: CASSPGTGEREKLFF.

This chain joins TRBV19 and TRBJ2-6; 7 bases match TRBD1. This CDR3 contains 16 residues. CDR1 LNHDA and CDR2 SQIVND come from the germline V gene (reference sequence). Unmatched junction bases numbered 10, after V lost 7 bases and J lost 4 bases. The CDR3 spells CASTTGSLRGANVLTF. CDR3 DNA: TGTGCCAGTACGACAGGGAGCCTCCGCGGGGCCAACGTCCTGACTTTC.

This rearrangement joins TRBV25-1 to TRBJ2-3; the D gene is possibly TRBD1 (6 bases). Germline values: CDR1 MGHDK, CDR2 SYGVNS. CDR3 size: 14 residues. Deletions cut 4 bases from V and 7 bases from J, with 15 bases between. The CDR3 DNA reads as TGTGCCAGCAGTGGGTCGGACAGAGGAAATACGCAGTATTTT. Translating it yields CASSGSDRGNTQYF.

The chain joins TRBV5-6 to TRBJ2-7; weak D call: TRBD2 (5 bases). Trimming removed 0 bases at V and 0 bases at J, with 13 bases between. In germline, CDR1 is SGHDT, CDR2 YYEEEE. The CDR3 is 16 residues long. The CDR3 here is CASSLGGSLSSYEQYF. The CDR3 coding sequence is TGTGCCAGCAGCTTGGGCGGGTCGTTGAGCTCCTACGAGCAGTACTTC. The full variable domain, completed using reference TRBV5-6 and TRBJ2-7, is DAGVTQSPTHLIKTRGQQVTLRCSPKSGHDTVSWYQQALGQGPQFIFQYYEEEERQRGNFPDRFSGHQFPNYSSELNVNALLLGDSALYLCASSLGGSLSSYEQYFGPGTRLTVT.

This clone came up a few times. This sequence joins TRBV7-2 and TRBJ1-3, with TRBD1 identical over 7 bases. CDR1 is SGHTA and CDR2 is FQGNSA in the germline V gene. V was clipped by 5 bases and J by 1 base; unmatched bases: 14. The CDR3 is 18 residues long. The CDR3 nucleotides are TGTGCCAGCAGCATAACGGGACAGAGAATTGTTTCTGGAAACACCATATATTTT. Encoded protein: CASSITGQRIVSGNTIYF.

The chain recombines TRBV5-1 with TRBJ2-7; TRBD1 matches at 10 bases. CDR1 SGHRS and CDR2 YFSETQ come from the germline V gene. Germline trimming cut 4 bases from V and 0 bases from J; bases unmatched to any gene: 4. The CDR3 length is 15 residues. The CDR3 sequence is CASSIRQGASYEQYF. The CDR3 nucleotides read TGCGCCAGCAGCATCCGACAGGGGGCCTCCTACGAGCAGTACTTC.

V usage is TRBV28 and J usage is TRBJ2-3; 7 bases map to TRBD1. This CDR3 spans 18 amino acids. Germline CDR1 MDHEN, CDR2 SYDVKM. The junction had 16 bases not matched to a gene; V was cut back by 3 bases and J by 4 bases. As DNA, the CDR3 is TGTGCCAGCAGTTTGTTGGGGACAGCTACCTTAGGGCCAGATACGCAGTATTTT. Its protein is CASSLLGTATLGPDTQYF.

The chain links TRBV20-1 to TRBJ1-1; 8 bases agree with TRBD1. The germline CDR1 and CDR2 sequences are DFQATT and SNEGSKA (reference sequence). The CDR3 consists of 10 residues. Losses at the gene ends were 6 bases for V and 12 bases for J; bases not matched to a gene: 6. The CDR3 DNA reads TGCAGTGCCCTCGGACAGGGTACTTTCTTT. It codes for CSALGQGTFF.

The chain is built from TRBV5-4 and TRBJ2-1; D uncertain. Trimming removed 0 bases at V and 6 bases at J, with 7 bases between. Germline V CDR1 and CDR2: SGHNT, YYREEE (reference sequence). This CDR3 comprises 13 residues. The CDR3: CASSLDVVNEQFF. DNA for the CDR3: TGTGCCAGCAGCTTGGATGTCGTCAATGAGCAGTTCTTC.

In the case of this clone: The junction differs from germline at one of its ends, possibly a read error. V usage is TRBV5-6 and J usage is TRBJ2-3; 9 nucleotides line up with TRBD2. This CDR3 has 15 residues. Germline V lookup: CDR1 SGHDT, CDR2 YYEEEE. Here the CDR3 DNA reads TGTGCCAGCAGCTTGATTGGGACTAGCATAGATACGCAGTATTTT. The encoded protein is CASSLIGTSIDTQYF.

This chain joins TRBV6-5 and TRBJ1-2, with D possibly matching TRBD1 (6 bases). CDR3 length equals 15 residues. V lost 4 bases and J 4 bases, leaving 16 bases between the germline ends. CDR1 is MNHEY, CDR2 SVGAGI, per germline. DNA for the CDR3: TGTGCCAGCAGTTCCTGGGAGGGGGGCGTCTATGGCTACACCTTC. Translating it yields CASSSWEGGVYGYTF.

The chain employs TRBV5-4 and TRBJ2-1; possible D gene TRBD1, 5 bases. Germline CDR1 and CDR2: SGHNT and YYREEE (reference sequence). CDR3 size: 14 residues. The V end was cut by 0 bases, the J end by 7 bases, with 11 bases between. In nucleotides, the CDR3 is TGTGCCAGCAGCTTGGAAACCAAGGGGAATGAGCAGTTCTTC. Protein product: CASSLETKGNEQFF.

The chain has TRBV6-2 or TRBV6-3 and TRBJ2-7, with 14 bases aligning to TRBD2. Germline CDR1 is MNHEY and CDR2 is SVGEGT. CDR3 length: 15 residues. Trimming took 5 bases from V and 4 from J; bases not matched to a gene: 4. The CDR3 DNA reads TGTGCCAGCAGTGGAAGGACTAGCGGGAGGTACGAGCAGTACTTC. It yields the protein CASSGRTSGRYEQYF.

The rearrangement uses TRBV11-3 and TRBJ2-3; no reliable D call. Trimming removed 5 bases from V and 4 bases from J, with 13 bases in between. Looked up from germline, CDR1 is SGHNT and CDR2 is YENEEA. The CDR3 extends over 14 amino acids. CDR3 amino acids: CASSAPGHPDTQYF. CDR3 nucleotide sequence: TGTGCCAGCAGCGCACCGGGTCACCCAGATACGCAGTATTTT.

V is TRBV2 and J is TRBJ1-1, with D unclear. Trimming removed 4 bases from V and 5 bases from J, with 5 bases in between. In germline, CDR1 is SNHLY, CDR2 FYNNEI. CDR3 length: 11 residues. CDR3 DNA sequence: TGTGCCAGCAGTGCCCAGACTGAAGCTTTCTTT. This gives the protein CASSAQTEAFF. Variable domain in full (rest from reference TRBV2 and TRBJ1-1): EPEVTQTPSHQVTQMGQEVILRCVPISNHLYFYWYRQILGQKVEFLVSFYNNEISEKSEIFDDQFSVERPDGSNFTLKIRSTKLEDSAMYFCASSAQTEAFFGQGTRLTVV.

CDR3 residues: CASSHPPGGADGYTF. In DNA, the CDR3 is TGTGCCAGCTCACACCCCCCGGGGGGGGCTGATGGCTACACCTTC. The chain combines TRBV18 with TRBJ1-2, with D possibly TRBD1 on 6 matching bases. The CDR3 sequence is 15 residues long. CDR1 and CDR2 from the germline V gene are KGHSH and LQKENI. The V end lost 4 bases, the J end lost 6 bases, and 18 bases lay between the germline ends.

The chain links TRBV2 to TRBJ1-1, with a tentative D call TRBD1 (6 bases). This CDR3 comprises 16 residues. V lost 4 bases and J 1 base, leaving 16 bases between the germline ends. Germline CDR1 is SNHLY and CDR2 is FYNNEI. In DNA form, the CDR3 reads TGTGCCAGCAGTGGAACAGGGCTTCGGCGGAACACTGAAGCTTTCTTT. Its translation: CASSGTGLRRNTEAFF.

In nucleotides, the CDR3 is TGTGCCAGCAGCCCTTCTTTGGCAGGGTATTACGAGCAGTACTTC. Amino acids: CASSPSLAGYYEQYF. The chain has TRBV5-4 and TRBJ2-7; tentatively, D is TRBD1 (5 bases). There are 15 residues in the CDR3. Germline V gene lookup returns CDR1 SGHNT and CDR2 YYREEE (reference sequence). The V end was cut by 4 bases, the J end by 4 bases, with 18 bases between. Based on the CDR3 plus reference TRBV5-4 and TRBJ2-7, the full variable domain is ETGVTQSPTHLIKTRGQQVTLRCSSQSGHNTVSWYQQALGQGPQFIFQYYREEENGRGNFPPRFSGLQFPNYSSELNVNALELDDSALYLCASSPSLAGYYEQYFGPGTRLTVT.

This chain connects TRBV7-8 to TRBJ1-1; the D gene is possibly TRBD1 (5 bases). The V and J ends lost 0 bases and 1 base respectively, with 9 bases between them. The CDR3 totals 15 residues. The germline CDR1 and CDR2 sequences are SGHVS and FQNEAQ. The CDR3, as DNA: TGTGCCAGCAGCTTAGCTAATACAGGGAACACTGAAGCTTTCTTT. It codes for CASSLANTGNTEAFF.

The chain uses TRBV3-1 (or the pseudogene TRBV3-2) and TRBJ2-7; 11 bases are shared with TRBD2. Germline CDR1 LGHDT, CDR2 YNNKEL (reference sequence). V was clipped by 6 bases and J by 1 base; unmatched bases: 5. The CDR3 has 15 residues. The CDR3, as DNA: TGTGCCAGCAGTGATACTAGCGGGGGATCCTACGAGCAGTACTTC. Translated: CASSDTSGGSYEQYF.

J is TRBJ1-2 and V is TRBV29-1; D remains ambiguous. This CDR3 spans 11 amino acids. Trimming left V 7 bases short and J 8 bases short, with 14 bases between. CDR1 and CDR2 from the germline V gene are SQVTM and ANQGSEA. In nucleotides, the CDR3 is TGCAGCGCCCCCAACCCTAACGGCTACACCTTC. It specifies CSAPNPNGYTF.

The chain employs TRBV18 and TRBJ2-1; TRBD1 matches at 7 bases. Germline CDR1 KGHSH, CDR2 LQKENI. The V segment lost 2 bases and the J segment 6 bases; nucleotides outside the gene matches: 16. The CDR3 runs 18 residues. The DNA of the CDR3 is TGTGCCAGCTCACCAAGGAGTTCCGGGACAGCTATCTTCAATGAGCAGTTCTTC. This gives the protein CASSPRSSGTAIFNEQFF.

This sequence joins TRBV18 and TRBJ2-2; D unclear. The CDR3 is 15 amino acids. V lost 1 base, J lost 4 bases, and 10 bases lay in between. Germline V gene lookup returns CDR1 KGHSH and CDR2 LQKENI. CDR3 amino acids: CASSPRAITTGELFF. The CDR3 region has the DNA TGTGCCAGCTCACCACGGGCCATCACCACCGGGGAGCTGTTTTTT.

The chain joins TRBV7-9 to TRBJ2-2; D ambiguous. In germline, CDR1 is SEHNR, CDR2 FQNEAQ (reference sequence). V lost 3 bases, J lost 2 bases, and 4 bases lay in between. This CDR3 has 13 amino acids. CDR3 sequence: CASSLTNTGELFF. The CDR3 DNA sequence: TGTGCCAGCAGCTTGACAAACACCGGGGAGCTGTTTTTT. The full variable domain, in which reference TRBV7-9 and TRBJ2-2 provide the parts outside the CDR3, is DTGVSQNPRHKITKRGQNVTFRCDPISEHNRLYWYRQTLGQGPEFLTYFQNEAQLEKSRLLSDRFSAERPKGSFSTLEIQRTEQGDSAMYLCASSLTNTGELFFGEGSRLTVL.

The J gene is TRBJ2-2, the V gene TRBV5-1; maybe TRBD1 (5 bases). The CDR3 has 17 amino acids. V shed 0 bases and J shed 0 bases, with 12 bases lying between them. The germline V gene has CDR1 SGHRS and CDR2 YFSETQ. CDR3 sequence: CASSLVGQRANTGELFF. CDR3 nucleotide sequence: TGCGCCAGCAGCTTGGTGGGGCAGCGCGCGAACACCGGGGAGCTGTTTTTT.